The clone carrying this T cell receptor beta chain was recorded at least ten times. Its antigen is not identified. This specimen comes from a study of T cells in Graves' hyperthyroidism and ophthalmopathy. Study as a whole: The blood sample was taken at first diagnosis, before treatment began.

The source material, RNA transcripts, was used to amplify TCR beta CDR3 regions. Initially, a first-round RT-PCR of the TCR CDR3 employed the HTBI primer set. From the multiplex PCR reads, TCRdb called clonotypes with MiXCR, one entry per CDR3 protein. The sample lists roughly 720,000 distinct CDR3 sequences, around 15% seen once, with around 16% in the top ten. General study findings and limits: Using 13 V-J features, a model discriminated ophthalmopathy from stable hyperthyroidism. It was a median approximately six months before onset that the model predicted ophthalmopathy. Most thyroid clonotypes with frequency above 0.001 were detected in blood.

This TCR came from a man over 45 with Graves' hyperthyroidism. Sample: blood.

The CDR3 is CASSLARTVSYEQYF. For the CDR3, the DNA is TGTGCCAGCAGCTTAGCTAGGACGGTCTCCTACGAGCAGTACTTC. This chain uses TRBV11-1 with TRBJ2-7; no firm D call. V dropped 0 bases and J dropped 0 bases, with 9 bases sitting between them. CDR1 is SGHAT and CDR2 is FQDESV in the germline V gene (reference sequence). CDR3 length: 15 amino acids.